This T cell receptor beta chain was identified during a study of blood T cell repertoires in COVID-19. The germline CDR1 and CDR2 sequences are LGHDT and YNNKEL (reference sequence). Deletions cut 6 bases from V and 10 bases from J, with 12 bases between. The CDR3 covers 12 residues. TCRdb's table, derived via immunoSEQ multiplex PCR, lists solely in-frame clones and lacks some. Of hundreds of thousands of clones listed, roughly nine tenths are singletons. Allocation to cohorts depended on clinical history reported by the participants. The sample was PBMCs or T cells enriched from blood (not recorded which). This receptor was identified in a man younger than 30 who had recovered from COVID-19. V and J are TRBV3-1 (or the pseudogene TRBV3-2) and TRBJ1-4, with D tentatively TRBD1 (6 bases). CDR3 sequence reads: CASRGVGGKLFF. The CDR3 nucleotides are TGTGCCAGCAGGGGGGTAGGGGGAAAACTGTTTTTT.